This T cell receptor (beta chain) appears in the sequencing data of a study of blood T cell repertoires in COVID-19. Study details: Samples came from the United States, Italy and Spain, spanning acute and convalescent COVID-19. In each case, the material was cDNA or gDNA derived from T cells, B-cell-depleted T cells, or PBMCs.

In the authors' workflow: Researchers report that nucleated cell counts were estimated from reference gene primer amplification. Sequenced by immunoSEQ multiplex PCR; TCRdb stores in-frame clones only, minus some. Clone size and V and J calls were adopted from that table, with D and trimming inferred from the DNA. The sample lists around 300,000 clones, roughly 90% seen once, with 2.2% in the top ten. The origin of this receptor is a man aged 45-60 years with acute or convalescent COVID-19. Material for sequencing was peripheral blood.

In nucleotides, the CDR3 is TGTGCCAGCACAAAGCGATCCCAGGATACGCAGTATTTT. Its translation is CASTKRSQDTQYF. This chain connects TRBV2 to TRBJ2-3, with unresolved D. The CDR3 has 13 amino acids. V dropped 7 bases and J dropped 6 bases, with 14 bases sitting between them. The V gene's germline CDR1 is SNHLY and CDR2 FYNNEI. The entire variable domain, with the rest obtained from reference TRBV2 and TRBJ2-3, is as follows: EPEVTQTPSHQVTQMGQEVILRCVPISNHLYFYWYRQILGQKVEFLVSFYNNEISEKSEIFDDQFSVERPDGSNFTLKIRSTKLEDSAMYFCASTKRSQDTQYFGPGTRLTVL.